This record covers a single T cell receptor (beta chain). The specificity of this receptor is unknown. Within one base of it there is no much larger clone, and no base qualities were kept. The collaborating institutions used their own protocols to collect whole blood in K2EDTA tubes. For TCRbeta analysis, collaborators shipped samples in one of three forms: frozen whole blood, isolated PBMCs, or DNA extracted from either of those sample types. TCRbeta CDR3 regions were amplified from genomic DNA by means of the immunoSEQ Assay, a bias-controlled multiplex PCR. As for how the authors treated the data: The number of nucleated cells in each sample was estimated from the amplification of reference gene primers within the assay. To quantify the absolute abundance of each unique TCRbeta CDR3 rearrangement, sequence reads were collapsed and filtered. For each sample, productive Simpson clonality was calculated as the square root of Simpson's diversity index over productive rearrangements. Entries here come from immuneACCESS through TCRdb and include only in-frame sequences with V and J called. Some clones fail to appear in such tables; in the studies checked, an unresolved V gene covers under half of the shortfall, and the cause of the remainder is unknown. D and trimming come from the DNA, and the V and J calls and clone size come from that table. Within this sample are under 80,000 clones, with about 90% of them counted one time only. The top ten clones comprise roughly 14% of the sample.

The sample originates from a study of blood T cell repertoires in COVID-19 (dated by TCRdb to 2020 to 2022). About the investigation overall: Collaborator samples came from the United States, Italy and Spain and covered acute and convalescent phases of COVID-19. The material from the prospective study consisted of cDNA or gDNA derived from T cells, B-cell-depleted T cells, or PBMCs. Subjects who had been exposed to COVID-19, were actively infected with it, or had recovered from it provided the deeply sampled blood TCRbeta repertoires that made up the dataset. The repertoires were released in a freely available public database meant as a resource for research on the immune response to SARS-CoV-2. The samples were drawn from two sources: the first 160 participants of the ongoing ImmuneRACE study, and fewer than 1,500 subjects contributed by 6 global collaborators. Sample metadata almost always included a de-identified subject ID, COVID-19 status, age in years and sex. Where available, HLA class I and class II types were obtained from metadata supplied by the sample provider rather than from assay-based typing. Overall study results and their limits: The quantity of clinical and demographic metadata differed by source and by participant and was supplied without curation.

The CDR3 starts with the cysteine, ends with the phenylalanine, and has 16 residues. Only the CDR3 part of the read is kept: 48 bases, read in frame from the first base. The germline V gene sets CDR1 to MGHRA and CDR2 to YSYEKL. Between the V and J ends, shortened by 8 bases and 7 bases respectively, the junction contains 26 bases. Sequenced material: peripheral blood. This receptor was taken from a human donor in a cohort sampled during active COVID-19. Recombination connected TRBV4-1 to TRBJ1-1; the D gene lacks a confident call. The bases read TGCGCCAGCCGCGAGGGCGCCCTAGGTGGTCATAATGAAGCTTTCTTT. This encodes CASREGALGGHNEAFF.